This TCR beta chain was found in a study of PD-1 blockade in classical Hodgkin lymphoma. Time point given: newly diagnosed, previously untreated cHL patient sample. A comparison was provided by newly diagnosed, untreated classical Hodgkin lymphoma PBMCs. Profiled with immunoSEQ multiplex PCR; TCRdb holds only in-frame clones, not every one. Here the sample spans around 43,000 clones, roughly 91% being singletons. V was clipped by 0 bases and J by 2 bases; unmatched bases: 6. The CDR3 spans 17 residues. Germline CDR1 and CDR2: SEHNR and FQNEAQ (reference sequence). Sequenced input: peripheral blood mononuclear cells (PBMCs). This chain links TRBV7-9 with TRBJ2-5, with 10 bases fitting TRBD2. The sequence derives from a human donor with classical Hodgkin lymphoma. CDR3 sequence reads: CASSLAGGLAVQETQYF. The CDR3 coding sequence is TGTGCCAGCAGCTTAGCGGGAGGACTAGCGGTACAAGAGACCCAGTACTTC. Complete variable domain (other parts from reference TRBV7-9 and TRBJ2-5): DTGVSQNPRHKITKRGQNVTFRCDPISEHNRLYWYRQTLGQGPEFLTYFQNEAQLEKSRLLSDRFSAERPKGSFSTLEIQRTEQGDSAMYLCASSLAGGLAVQETQYFGPGTRLLVL.